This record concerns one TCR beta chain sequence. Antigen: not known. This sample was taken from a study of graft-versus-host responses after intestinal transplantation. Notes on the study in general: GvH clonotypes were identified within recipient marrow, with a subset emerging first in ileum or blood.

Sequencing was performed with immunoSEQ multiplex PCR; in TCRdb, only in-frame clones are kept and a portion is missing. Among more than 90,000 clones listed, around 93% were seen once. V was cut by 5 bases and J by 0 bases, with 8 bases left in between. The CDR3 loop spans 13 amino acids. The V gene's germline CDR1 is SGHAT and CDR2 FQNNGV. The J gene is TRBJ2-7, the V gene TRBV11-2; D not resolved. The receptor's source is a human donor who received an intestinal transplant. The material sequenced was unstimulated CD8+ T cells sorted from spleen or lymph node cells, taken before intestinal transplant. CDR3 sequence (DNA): TGTGCCAGCAGCCCGGAGAACTCCTACGAGCAGTACTTC. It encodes CASSPENSYEQYF.